This is a list of T cell receptor beta chains from one sample in a study of T-cell memory formation after mild COVID-19. TCRdb called the 5' RACE reads again in MiXCR, with one record for every CDR3 protein. The sample contains 350,000 to 500,000 distinct CDR3 sequences, more than 15% of which appear only once. Sequenced: PBMCs or a T cell subset sorted from them (not recorded which). The receptor set was obtained from a man aged 18 to 30 who had mild COVID-19 (a few samples of this study predate the infection). Cell type and time point are not known. Both conserved end residues are part of each CDR3. Each record gives: D gene, clone size, V gene, J gene, CDR3 protein, CDR3 DNA. The D gene is left open where the match is weak. Size is omitted from some rows. Given values are once, few, many or a class for expanded clones.

>-|-|TRBV5-5|TRBJ1-1
CASSFPGVSTEAFF
TGTGCCAGCAGCTTCCCAGGGGTGTCCACTGAAGCTTTCTTT
>TRBD2|-|TRBV27|TRBJ2-3
CASSLRGWTDTQYF
TGTGCCAGCAGTTTGCGGGGGTGGACAGATACGCAGTATTTT
>-|few|TRBV5-6|TRBJ1-4
CASSSEVLTGRGTNEKLFF
TGTGCCAGCAGCTCAGAAGTACTAACAGGGAGGGGAACTAATGAAAAACTGTTTTTT
>-|few|TRBV6-5|TRBJ2-5
CASRRSGTLQETQYF
TGTGCCAGCAGACGATCCGGGACCCTGCAAGAGACCCAGTACTTC
>TRBD1|few|TRBV18|TRBJ2-7
CASSSQGAREQYF
TGTGCCAGCTCATCTCAGGGGGCGCGGGAGCAGTACTTC
>-|few|TRBV7-3|TRBJ2-1
CASSPQAGSGEFF
TGTGCCAGCAGCCCTCAAGCCGGGAGCGGAGAGTTCTTC
>TRBD1|-|TRBV10-3|TRBJ1-2
CAISGDRNYGYTF
TGTGCCATCAGCGGGGACAGAAACTATGGCTACACCTTC
>TRBD2|few|TRBV7-2|TRBJ2-3
CASSQSSGGAPTDTQYF
TGTGCCAGCAGCCAATCTAGCGGGGGGGCCCCGACAGATACGCAGTATTTT
>-|-|TRBV5-1|TRBJ1-3
CASSLSASVDTIYF
TGCGCCAGCAGCTTGTCGGCCTCTGTAGACACCATATATTTT
>TRBD2|many|TRBV11-3|TRBJ2-1
CASSLVGGGAGNEQFF
TGTGCCAGCAGCTTAGTCGGCGGGGGGGCCGGCAATGAGCAGTTCTTC
>-|many|TRBV20-1|TRBJ2-2
CSARARKPTGELFF
TGCAGTGCTAGAGCCAGGAAGCCCACCGGGGAGCTGTTTTTT
>-|few|TRBV20-1|TRBJ2-7
CSARDALGPGEQYF
TGCAGTGCTAGAGACGCCCTTGGACCAGGGGAGCAGTACTTC
>-|-|TRBV7-2|TRBJ1-1
CASSDSEEGAFF
TGTGCCAGCAGCGACTCCGAGGAGGGAGCTTTCTTT
>-|-|TRBV20-1|TRBJ2-5
CSASRAPVGETQYF
TGCAGTGCTAGTAGGGCCCCGGTGGGAGAGACCCAGTACTTC
>-|-|TRBV7-9|TRBJ1-1
CASAFRTEAFF
TGTGCCAGCGCGTTCCGTACTGAAGCTTTCTTT
>-|few|TRBV4-2|TRBJ2-1
CASSQDVTYNEQFF
TGTGCCAGTAGCCAAGATGTGACTTACAATGAGCAGTTCTTC
>-|-|TRBV9|TRBJ2-2
CASRASGAGELFF
TGTGCCAGCAGGGCCTCGGGGGCCGGGGAGCTGTTTTTT
>-|-|TRBV9|TRBJ1-6
CASSTWQTYNSPLHF
TGTGCCAGCAGCACATGGCAAACCTATAATTCACCCCTCCACTTT
>-|-|TRBV20-1|TRBJ1-1
CSAGLAGSNTEAFF
TGCAGTGCCGGTTTAGCCGGGTCGAACACTGAAGCTTTCTTT
>-|few|TRBV11-2|TRBJ1-5
CASSLKGLKDQPQHF
TGTGCCAGCAGCTTAAAGGGGTTGAAAGATCAGCCCCAGCATTTT
>-|few|TRBV7-6|TRBJ2-2
CASSRWDIANTGELFF
TGTGCCAGCAGCCGTTGGGACATCGCGAACACCGGGGAGCTGTTTTTT
>TRBD1|-|TRBV12-3/TRBV12-4|TRBJ2-5
CASSRRTGGVETQYF
TGTGCCAGCAGTCGCCGGACAGGGGGTGTAGAGACCCAGTACTTC
>-|few|TRBV19|TRBJ2-2
CASSRIGGELFF
TGTGCCAGTAGTAGGATCGGCGGGGAGCTGTTTTTT
>-|few|TRBV5-1|TRBJ1-2
CASSQTYGGDYGYTF
TGCGCCAGCAGCCAGACCTACGGAGGGGACTATGGCTACACCTTC
>TRBD1|-|TRBV6-2/TRBV6-3|TRBJ2-7
CASSGPGQGFREQYF
TGTGCCAGCAGTGGACCGGGACAGGGCTTTCGCGAGCAGTACTTC
>-|-|TRBV11-1|TRBJ2-7
CASRTGQRDEQYF
TGTGCCAGCCGAACGGGACAACGGGACGAGCAGTACTTC
>-|few|TRBV2|TRBJ2-1
CASSREFYNEQFF
TGTGCCAGCAGTAGGGAATTCTACAATGAGCAGTTCTTC
>-|-|TRBV18|TRBJ1-1
CASSVMVPSNEAFF
TGTGCCAGCTCAGTCATGGTACCCTCCAATGAAGCTTTCTTT
>-|-|TRBV18|TRBJ1-3
CASSPGTSSGGNTIYF
TGTGCCAGCTCCCCCGGCACCTCGTCGGGGGGAAACACCATATATTTT
>-|-|TRBV20-1|TRBJ1-5
CSARRGGNQPQHF
TGCAGTGCTAGAAGAGGGGGCAATCAGCCCCAGCATTTT
>-|-|TRBV20-1|TRBJ2-6
CSARTASGANVLTF
TGCAGTGCTAGAACGGCGTCTGGGGCCAACGTCCTGACTTTC
>-|-|TRBV6-1|TRBJ1-2
CASSASAGTIYGYTF
TGTGCCAGCAGTGCCTCGGCAGGGACTATCTATGGCTACACCTTC
>-|-|TRBV6-2/TRBV6-3|TRBJ2-2
CASRLRGELFF
TGTGCCAGCAGACTTAGGGGGGAGCTGTTTTTT
>TRBD2|few|TRBV9|TRBJ2-3
CASSVVGRGADTQYF
TGTGCCAGCAGCGTAGTCGGGAGGGGCGCAGATACGCAGTATTTT
>TRBD2|few|TRBV27|TRBJ2-5
CASSSVGLAELNSKETQYF
TGTGCCAGCAGTTCCGTCGGACTAGCGGAACTAAACTCGAAAGAGACCCAGTACTTC
>-|many|TRBV9|TRBJ1-2
CASSVATAGNYGYTF
TGTGCCAGCAGCGTAGCTACGGCAGGGAACTATGGCTACACCTTC
>TRBD2|-|TRBV3-1|TRBJ2-1
CASSRGGPEYNEQFF
TGTGCCAGCAGTCGCGGGGGGCCAGAATACAATGAGCAGTTCTTC
>TRBD2|-|TRBV12-3/TRBV12-4|TRBJ2-7
CASLPGTSVLCEQYF
TGTGCCAGCCTACCCGGGACTAGCGTACTCTGCGAGCAGTACTTC
>TRBD2|-|TRBV20-1|TRBJ2-1
CSARDLGGGDNEQFF
TGCAGTGCTAGAGATCTTGGTGGGGGGGACAATGAGCAGTTCTTC
>-|few|TRBV3-2|TRBJ1-1
CASSHWTGITEAFF
TGTGCCAGCAGCCACTGGACAGGGATCACTGAAGCTTTCTTT
>-|-|TRBV5-1|TRBJ1-1
CASSSWAGTEAFF
TGCGCCAGCAGCTCGTGGGCAGGCACTGAAGCTTTCTTT
>-|-|TRBV10-3|TRBJ1-2
CAISEQGGGYTF
TGTGCCATCAGTGAACAGGGTGGTGGCTACACCTTC
>-|-|TRBV7-9|TRBJ2-3
CASSSTGLFTDTQYF
TGTGCCAGCAGCTCGACGGGACTTTTCACAGATACGCAGTATTTT
>-|few|TRBV20-1|TRBJ2-3
CSAWDLSSTDTQYF
TGCAGTGCCTGGGACCTTTCTAGCACAGATACGCAGTATTTT
>-|-|TRBV7-2|TRBJ1-2
CASSLANRRIAGYTF
TGTGCCAGCAGCTTAGCGAACCGCCGGATTGCTGGCTACACCTTC
>TRBD2|few|TRBV7-2|TRBJ2-3
CASSPTWRGSTDTQYF
TGTGCCAGCAGCCCCACCTGGCGGGGGAGCACAGATACGCAGTATTTT
>-|-|TRBV7-9|TRBJ1-1
CASSPPWMNTEAFF
TGTGCCAGCAGCCCCCCCTGGATGAACACTGAAGCTTTCTTT
>-|few|TRBV6-1|TRBJ1-1
CASSETGRGTEAFF
TGTGCCAGCAGTGAAACAGGGAGGGGAACTGAAGCTTTCTTT
>-|many|TRBV18|TRBJ2-1
CASSPPDKDYNEQFF
TGTGCCAGCTCACCACCAGACAAGGACTACAATGAGCAGTTCTTC
>-|many|TRBV7-8|TRBJ1-5
CASSSNRGHQPQHF
TGTGCCAGCAGCTCAAACCGTGGACATCAGCCCCAGCATTTT
>-|-|TRBV29-1|TRBJ1-1
CSVEPRQGNTEAFF
TGCAGCGTTGAACCCCGGCAGGGAAACACTGAAGCTTTCTTT
>-|-|TRBV6-5|TRBJ1-2
CASRGGPNYGYTF
TGTGCCAGCAGGGGAGGCCCGAACTATGGCTACACCTTC
>-|few|TRBV4-2|TRBJ1-1
CASSQGTDTEAFF
TGTGCCAGCAGCCAGGGGACGGACACTGAAGCTTTCTTT
>-|-|TRBV12-3/TRBV12-4|TRBJ1-3
CASRSGPYSGNTIYF
TGTGCCAGCCGATCAGGGCCCTACTCTGGAAACACCATATATTTT